Detailed here is one TCR beta chain. This entry is derived from a study of control samples from healthy donors and cancer patients. Clones were read by immunoSEQ multiplex PCR, and TCRdb kept only the in-frame ones, dropping some. The repertoire holds about 130,000 clones, with almost 95% as singletons. CDR1 and CDR2 (germline): SGHRS, YFSETQ. V lost 0 bases to trimming and J lost 2 bases, with 17 bases between them. The length of the CDR3 is 18 residues. Sequenced material: PBMCs. The receptor was derived from a man older than 75 with head and neck cancer. The chain uses TRBV5-1 and TRBJ1-4, with D maybe TRBD1 (6 bases). The CDR3 loop is CASSLDKAGARTNEKLFF. As DNA, the CDR3 is TGCGCCAGCAGCTTGGACAAGGCGGGGGCGAGGACTAATGAAAAACTGTTTTTT.